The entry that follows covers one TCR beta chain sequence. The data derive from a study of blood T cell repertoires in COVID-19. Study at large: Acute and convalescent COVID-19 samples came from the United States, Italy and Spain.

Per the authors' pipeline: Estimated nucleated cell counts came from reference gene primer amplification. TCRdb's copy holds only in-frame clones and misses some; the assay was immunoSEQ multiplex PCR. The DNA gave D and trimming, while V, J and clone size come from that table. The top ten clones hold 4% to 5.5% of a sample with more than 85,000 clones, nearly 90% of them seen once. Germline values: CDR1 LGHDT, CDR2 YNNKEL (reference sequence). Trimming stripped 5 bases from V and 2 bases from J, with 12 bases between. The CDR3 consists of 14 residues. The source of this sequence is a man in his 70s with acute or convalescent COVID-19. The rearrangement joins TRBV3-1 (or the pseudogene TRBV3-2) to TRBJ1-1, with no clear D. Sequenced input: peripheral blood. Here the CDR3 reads CASSYARGNTEAFF. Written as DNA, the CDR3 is TGTGCCAGCAGCTACGCCCGGGGTAACACTGAAGCTTTCTTT.